Following are 24 T cell receptor beta chains from one sample sequenced in a study of tumor-infiltrating lymphocytes in oesophageal squamous cell carcinoma. TCRdb passed the PCR reads through MiXCR, listing each CDR3 protein once. The sample has roughly 10,000 distinct CDR3 sequences; roughly 50% are singletons. The sample consisted of esophageal tumor tissue. Receptors were obtained from a female donor with esophageal squamous cell carcinoma.

This clonotype is medium-sized within its sample. The J gene is TRBJ2-2, the V gene TRBV28; tentatively, D is TRBD2 (6 bases). V lost 5 bases, J lost 4 bases, and 14 bases lay in between. Germline CDR1 is MDHEN and CDR2 is SYDVKM. The CDR3 contains 15 residues. The DNA for the CDR3 is TGTGCCAGCAGTAGTCGGAGGGCCCGCACCGGGGAGCTGTTTTTT. Residues: CASSSRRARTGELFF.

A remark on this clonotype: The missing conserved phenylalanine or tryptophan at the end of this CDR3 makes a read error likely. Because the CDR3's place on the DNA is in doubt, the DNA is left out and the CDR3 is given as listed by TCRdb. The J gene is TRBJ2-1, the V gene TRBV27; TRBD2, the D gene given by the table, was not confirmed from the DNA. The CDR3 adds up to 18 amino acids, both ends counted. Looked up from germline, CDR1 is MNHEY and CDR2 is SMNVEV (reference sequence). This CDR3 reads CASSLRASRSYNEQFFGS.

The V call is TRBV6-1, the J call TRBJ2-6, with 10 bases fitting TRBD1. The J call may be wrong; the DNA end is better matched by TRBJ2-1. Germline V CDR1 and CDR2: MNHNS, SASEGT. This CDR3 is 15 amino acids long. In nucleotides, the CDR3 is TGTGCCAGCAAACGGTCGACAGGGGGCGGGAATGAGCAGTTCTTC. Translated: CASKRSTGGGNEQFF.

This clonotype came up many times. The gene calls are TRBV7-8 and TRBJ1-2; 11 positions match TRBD1. The V segment lost 1 base and the J segment 7 bases; nucleotides outside the gene matches: 5. Looked up from germline, CDR1 is SGHVS and CDR2 is FQNEAQ. The CDR3 is 15 residues long. CDR3 in amino acids: CASSLDGQGAGGYTF. CDR3 in DNA: TGTGCCAGCAGCTTAGACGGACAGGGGGCAGGTGGCTACACCTTC. The full variable domain, rest sourced from reference TRBV7-8 and TRBJ1-2, is GAGVSQSPRYKVAKRGQDVALRCDPISGHVSLFWYQQALGQGPEFLTYFQNEAQLDKSGLPSDRFFAERPEGSVSTLKIQRTQQEDSAVYLCASSLDGQGAGGYTFGSGTRLTVV.

The chain carries TRBV6-1 and TRBJ1-4; a possible D gene is TRBD1 (5 bases). Germline values: CDR1 MNHNS, CDR2 SASEGT. There are 14 residues in the CDR3. This CDR3 is CASHRGLKGEKLFF. The CDR3 DNA is TGTGCGTCACACCGGGGCCTCAAGGGGGAAAAACTGTTTTTT.

In its sample, this clonotype ranks as medium-sized. The CDR3 sequence: CASSIRGRDGYTF. CDR3 nucleotides: TGTGCCAGTAGTATACGTGGCAGGGACGGCTACACCTTC. The V and J genes are TRBV19 and TRBJ1-2, with D maybe TRBD1 (5 bases). V lost 2 bases to trimming and J lost 8 bases, with 12 bases between them. The germline V gene has CDR1 LNHDA and CDR2 SQIVND (reference sequence). The CDR3 spans 13 residues. Together with reference TRBV19 and TRBJ1-2, the CDR3 gives the full variable domain: DGGITQSPKYLFRKEGQNVTLSCEQNLNHDAMYWYRQDPGQGLRLIYYSQIVNDFQKGDIAEGYSVSREKKESFPLTVTSAQKNPTAFYLCASSIRGRDGYTFGSGTRLTVV.

In this sample, this clonotype turned up once. J is TRBJ1-4 and V is TRBV7-2; D perhaps matches TRBD1 (6 bases). The CDR3 sequence is 14 residues long. V was cut by 6 bases and J by 10 bases, with 18 bases left in between. In germline, CDR1 is SGHTA, CDR2 FQGNSA. The CDR3 reads CASRQGPERGKLFF. DNA for the CDR3: TGTGCCAGCAGACAGGGCCCCGAACGAGGAAAACTGTTTTTT.

J is TRBJ2-4 and V is TRBV7-8; 9 nucleotides align to TRBD2. The J call may be incorrect, as the DNA end agrees better with TRBJ2-7. CDR1 and CDR2 from the germline V gene are SGHVS and FQNEAQ. The CDR3 contains 15 residues. The CDR3 region has the DNA TGTGCCAGCAGCGCCCCGGGACTAGCCGACTACGAGCAGTACTTC. As protein: CASSAPGLADYEQYF.

This clonotype is medium-sized in the sample. V gene TRBV27 combines with J gene TRBJ2-1; the match to TRBD2 covers 12 bases. Judging by the DNA end, TRBJ2-7 fits better; the J call may be wrong. The germline V gene has CDR1 MNHEY and CDR2 SMNVEV (reference sequence). CDR3 length equals 15 residues. CDR3 nucleotide sequence: TGTGCCAGCAGTAAGCTAGCGGGAGGGCACAATGAGCAGTACTTC. Protein: CASSKLAGGHNEQYF.

This clonotype has just one count. V and J are TRBV24-1 and TRBJ2-5; no clear D. The last part of the DNA fits TRBJ1-2 better; the J call may be wrong. The germline gives CDR1 KGHDR, CDR2 SFDVKD. The CDR3 sequence is 13 residues long. CDR3 sequence (DNA): TGTGCCACCCAGCGGGCTCGGGGCTATGGCTACACCTTC. This sequence encodes CATQRARGYGYTF.

This clonotype has at least ten counts. The J gene is TRBJ1-6, the V gene TRBV19; 9 bases line up with TRBD1. With V trimmed by 4 bases and J by 3 bases, 4 bases remained unmatched. Germline lookup yields CDR1 LNHDA and CDR2 SQIVND (reference sequence). There are 16 residues in the CDR3. CDR3 in amino acids: CASSTQTGGYNSPLHF. In nucleotides, the CDR3 is TGTGCCAGTAGTACACAGACAGGGGGCTATAATTCACCCCTCCACTTT.

The chain uses TRBV6-1 and TRBJ2-4, with D unresolved. The J call may not be correct, given that the DNA end is closer to TRBJ2-7. This CDR3 has 13 residues. Germline V gene data show CDR1 as MNHNS and CDR2 as SASEGT. Written as DNA, the CDR3 is TGTGCCAGCAGTGAAGCGCTTAGGTACGAGCAGTACTTC. Translating gives CASSEALRYEQYF.

The chain links TRBV7-2 to TRBJ2-7; 8 positions agree with TRBD2. TRBJ2-1 explains the end of the DNA better; the J call may be wrong. The CDR3 covers 16 residues. Germline lookup yields CDR1 SGHTA and CDR2 FQGNSA. CDR3 residues: CASSFLSGRTVNEQFF. CDR3 coding DNA: TGTGCCAGCAGCTTCCTGAGCGGGAGAACGGTCAATGAGCAGTTCTTC.

This chain joins TRBV19 and TRBJ2-1; 10 nucleotides align to TRBD2. The CDR3 spans 15 residues. CDR1 LNHDA and CDR2 SQIVND come from the germline V gene (reference sequence). With 8 bases clipped from V and 8 bases from J, the junction kept 12 bases outside the gene matches. CDR3: CASSKGLAGAHEQFF. The CDR3 nucleotides read TGTGCCAGTTCCAAGGGCCTAGCGGGAGCCCATGAGCAGTTCTTC.

By proportion, this clonotype is medium-sized. The chain combines TRBV6-2 or TRBV6-3 with TRBJ1-5; 7 nucleotides match TRBD1. The CDR3 totals 17 residues. Germline CDR1 is MNHEY and CDR2 is SVGEGT. V gave up 2 bases and J gave up 3 bases; unmatched junction bases: 10. CDR3 coding DNA: TGTGCCAGCAGTTACACAAAGAGGGACAGACACAATCAGCCCCAGCATTTT. Amino acids: CASSYTKRDRHNQPQHF.

This clonotype was found many times. CDR3 region: CASSRAHSGGGSSYEQYF. The CDR3 nucleotides read TGCGCCAGCAGCCGTGCTCACTCAGGGGGGGGGAGCTCCTACGAGCAGTACTTC. The chain recombines TRBV4-1 with TRBJ2-7, with D perhaps matching TRBD1 or TRBD2 (7 bases each). The V gene's germline CDR1 is MGHRA and CDR2 YSYEKL. Between the trimmed V and J ends, which lost 4 bases and 0 bases, there was a span of 22 bases. The CDR3 sequence is 18 residues long.

In its sample, this clonotype was seen once. The chain employs TRBV11-3 and TRBJ2-5; TRBD2 aligns across 9 bases. TRBJ2-1 matches the DNA end more closely, so the J call is doubtful. This CDR3 spans 15 amino acids. Germline values: CDR1 SGHNT, CDR2 YENEEA. The CDR3 sequence: CASSLGTSALGEQFF. CDR3 DNA sequence: TGTGCCAGCAGCTTAGGGACTAGCGCTCTAGGAGAGCAGTTCTTC.

This rearrangement joins TRBV7-6 to TRBJ2-4; 13 bases line up with TRBD2. The J call may be wrong; the DNA end is better matched by TRBJ2-5. Germline V CDR1 and CDR2: SGHVS, FNYEAQ. CDR3 size: 16 residues. The CDR3 loop is CASSLGGLAGAETQYF. CDR3 nucleotide sequence: TGTGCCAGCAGCTTAGGCGGACTAGCGGGAGCAGAGACCCAGTACTTC.

The chain links TRBV12-3 or TRBV12-4 to TRBJ2-3, with TRBD2 as a possible D gene (6 bases). The end of the DNA aligns better with TRBJ2-7, so the J call may be wrong. This CDR3 comprises 15 residues. The CDR3 reads CASGALAGSYNEQYF. The CDR3 DNA reads TGTGCCAGCGGTGCGTTGGCGGGATCCTACAATGAGCAGTACTTC.

By proportion, this clonotype is medium-sized (0.01 to 0.1%). The chain links TRBV6-6 to TRBJ2-1; no firm D call. Trimming removed 0 bases at V and 1 base at J, with 10 bases between. This CDR3 is built from 16 residues. The germline gives CDR1 MNHNY, CDR2 SVGAGI (reference sequence). CDR3 protein: CASSYSLPESYNEQFF. For the CDR3, the DNA is TGTGCCAGCAGTTACTCCTTGCCTGAATCCTACAATGAGCAGTTCTTC.

This clonotype was observed once. This chain links TRBV19 with TRBJ2-5, with TRBD1 identical over 7 bases. Looked up from germline, CDR1 is LNHDA and CDR2 is SQIVND (reference sequence). V shed 6 bases, J shed 5 bases, and the junction held 3 bases outside the gene matches. The CDR3 extends over 12 amino acids. This chain's CDR3 is CASRGGRETQYF. The CDR3 nucleotides are TGTGCCAGTAGAGGGGGCCGGGAGACCCAGTACTTC.

This clonotype was picked up a small number of times. The chain employs TRBV11-3 and TRBJ2-5; D remains ambiguous. The DNA end lines up better with TRBJ2-7; the J call may be wrong. The germline V gene encodes CDR1 SGHNT and CDR2 YENEEA. The CDR3 sequence is 14 residues long. The CDR3 sequence is CASRSRFSPYEQYF. For the CDR3, the DNA is TGTGCCAGCAGGTCTAGATTTTCTCCCTACGAGCAGTACTTC.

This clonotype showed up just a few times. A much larger clone is a single base away; this may be a read error. The rearrangement joins TRBV12-3 or TRBV12-4 to TRBJ2-4; possible D gene TRBD2, 7 bases. The J call may be incorrect, as the DNA end agrees better with TRBJ2-1. The length of the CDR3 is 16 residues. For the CDR3, the DNA is TGTGCCAGCAGTTTTGGGGGGGGCGGGGTTGACCACGAGCAGTTCTTC. This codes for CASSFGGGGVDHEQFF.

The chain carries TRBV27 and TRBJ1-1; D uncertain. The CDR3 extends over 15 amino acids. Germline loops: CDR1 MNHEY, CDR2 SMNVEV (reference sequence). Trimming took 2 bases from V and 1 from J, leaving 11 bases between them. The CDR3 here is CASSLGSAGNTEAFF. The CDR3 DNA reads TGTGCCAGCAGTTTAGGTTCAGCAGGGAACACTGAAGCTTTCTTT.